The clone carrying this T cell receptor beta chain was recorded at least ten times. Its antigen is as yet unknown. The data originate from a study of T cells in Graves' hyperthyroidism and ophthalmopathy. The study's findings and limits: Most clonotypes expanded in the thyroid (above 0.001) were also present in blood.

Ophthalmopathy patients had Clinical Activity Score at least 3, NOSPECS grade at least 4, duration under 3 months. The V and J ends lost 4 bases and 6 bases, in that order; junction bases with no gene match: 5. This CDR3 is 15 amino acids long. Germline loops: CDR1 SGHTA, CDR2 FQGTGA. TCR beta CDR3 regions were amplified from RNA transcripts. When the TCR CDR3 underwent first-round RT-PCR, the HTBI primer set was used. A single record per CDR3 protein comes from TCRdb applying MiXCR to the multiplex PCR reads. This table holds 500,000 or so distinct CDR3 sequences, about 16% found once. This sequence joins TRBV7-3 and TRBJ2-1; 11 bases match TRBD2. The specimen was blood. This TCR was sampled from a woman aged 25-40 years with Graves' ophthalmopathy. This chain's CDR3 is CASSWTSGPSNEQFF. CDR3 bases: TGTGCCAGCAGCTGGACTAGCGGGCCATCCAATGAGCAGTTCTTC.